The 27 T cell receptor beta chains listed next were all sequenced from one sample in a study of blood T cells in healthy people across ages. Next came a second PCR, run for 7 to 11 cycles, which used a sample-barcoded 5' primer along with a J-beta primer mix. One entry per CDR3 protein results from TCRdb running MiXCR on the 5' RACE reads. The sample has 1.2 million to 1.5 million distinct CDR3 sequences, 35% to 45% seen once. Sequencing input: blood. These receptors all come from a woman aged 18-35 years in good health.

V usage is TRBV4-1 and J usage is TRBJ1-5; D is unclear. Germline lookup yields CDR1 MGHRA and CDR2 YSYEKL. V lost 0 bases, J lost 4 bases, and 19 bases lay in between. This CDR3 is built from 18 residues. CDR3 sequence reads: CASSQDTEIDPNNQPQHF. CDR3 nucleotides: TGCGCCAGCAGCCAAGATACTGAGATCGACCCGAATAATCAGCCCCAGCATTTT.

To note about this clonotype: At one end, the junction sequence differs from germline, possibly due to a read error. The chain couples TRBV2 to TRBJ2-1; possible D gene TRBD1, 5 bases. The CDR3 sequence is 11 residues long. Per germline, CDR1 SNHLY and CDR2 FYNNEI. The CDR3 nucleotides are TGTGCCTGCAGGGTCTTCGGTGAGCAGTTCTTC. Translated: CACRVFGEQFF.

V and J are TRBV6-1 and TRBJ2-7; 13 bases are a match to TRBD2. V shed 6 bases and J 4 bases; nucleotides not matched to a gene: 18. This CDR3 has 19 residues. Germline-derived CDR1 and CDR2 are MNHNS and SASEGT. CDR3 nucleotide sequence: TGTGCCAGCAGAACGGAGGTGGGACTAGCGGGAACAGGCTTGTACGAGCAGTACTTC. Amino acids: CASRTEVGLAGTGLYEQYF.

This clonotype was found many times. The chain has TRBV7-2 and TRBJ2-7; D might be TRBD1 or TRBD2, each matching 6 bases. The germline V gene has CDR1 SGHTA and CDR2 FQGNSA. Trimming shortened V by 0 bases and J by 3 bases, and 15 bases separated the two germline ends. CDR3 length equals 16 residues. The CDR3 reads CASSLAGTGALYEQYF. The CDR3 DNA reads as TGTGCCAGCAGCTTAGCCGGGACGGGGGCACTCTACGAGCAGTACTTC.

A few counts support this clonotype. The gene calls are TRBV5-5 and TRBJ1-2, with 8 bases fitting TRBD1. CDR1 SGHKS and CDR2 YYEKEE come from the germline V gene (reference sequence). The CDR3 has 15 amino acids. V gave up 4 bases and J gave up 5 bases; unmatched junction bases: 10. The CDR3, as DNA: TGTGCCAGCAGCCTGGACAGGGACGCTTATTATGGCTACACCTTC. Residues: CASSLDRDAYYGYTF.

The V and J genes are TRBV18 and TRBJ1-2; D remains unclear. Trimming took off 1 base at V and 3 bases at J, with 9 bases between the two ends. This CDR3 is built from 14 residues. Germline CDR1 and CDR2: KGHSH and LQKENI. CDR3 amino acids: CASSPLGLDYGYTF. For the CDR3, the DNA is TGTGCCAGCTCACCACTTGGCCTCGACTATGGCTACACCTTC. The full variable domain, completed using reference TRBV18 and TRBJ1-2, is NAGVMQNPRHLVRRRGQEARLRCSPMKGHSHVYWYRQLPEEGLKFMVYLQKENIIDESGMPKERFSAEFPKEGPSILRIQQVVRGDSAAYFCASSPLGLDYGYTFGSGTRLTVV.

This CDR3 reads CASSPLDGSGESTEAFF. CDR3 nucleotide sequence: TGTGCCAGCAGCCCCCTTGACGGATCCGGTGAGAGCACTGAAGCTTTCTTT. The chain couples TRBV7-9 to TRBJ1-1; no reliable D call. The germline CDR1 and CDR2 sequences are SEHNR and FQNEAQ (reference sequence). The CDR3 is 17 amino acids. The V and J ends lost 5 bases and 4 bases respectively, with 23 bases between them.

This clonotype occurred a few times. This chain connects TRBV20-1 to TRBJ2-7; D gene ambiguous. The CDR3 spans 8 residues. Germline assignment: CDR1 DFQATT and CDR2 SNEGSKA (reference sequence). CDR3 sequence (DNA): TGCAGCTCCGGCGAGCAGTACTTC. Protein: CSSGEQYF.

The chain links TRBV3-1 to TRBJ1-2, with D tentatively TRBD1 (5 bases). The CDR3 length is 13 residues. Germline lookup yields CDR1 LGHDT and CDR2 YNNKEL (reference sequence). V lost 4 bases and J 3 bases, leaving 9 bases between the germline ends. CDR3 nucleotide sequence: TGTGCCAGCAGCCGGCAGGGACACTATGGCTACACCTTC. The encoded protein is CASSRQGHYGYTF.

This clonotype has only one observation. This chain joins TRBV6-4 and TRBJ2-1; TRBD2 matches 7 bases. V lost 4 bases and J lost 6; bases outside the gene matches: 9. CDR3 length equals 15 residues. Germline V gene lookup returns CDR1 MRHNA and CDR2 SNTAGT. The CDR3 bases are TGTGCCAGCAGTGTTTTGGCGGGAGAGGTCAATGAGCAGTTCTTC. This sequence encodes CASSVLAGEVNEQFF.

The V and J genes are TRBV10-3 and TRBJ2-2; D ambiguous. The CDR3 consists of 12 residues. Germline lookup yields CDR1 ENHRY and CDR2 SYGVKD. V shed 3 bases and J shed 7 bases, with 6 bases lying between them. The CDR3 protein is CAISDHGGELFF. The CDR3 DNA is TGTGCCATCAGTGACCACGGCGGGGAGCTGTTTTTT.

A word on this clonotype: This may stem from a read error, because a much larger clone lies one nucleotide away. The chain employs TRBV4-1 and TRBJ2-1; TRBD1 matches at 9 bases. The CDR3 length is 14 residues. V shed 1 base, J shed 10 bases, and the junction held 5 bases outside the gene matches. Germline V gene data show CDR1 as MGHRA and CDR2 as YSYEKL. CDR3 bases: TGCGCCAGCAGCCAAGGGGACAGGGCGTACGAGCAGTTCTTC. Translating it yields CASSQGDRAYEQFF.

The chain couples TRBV24-1 to TRBJ1-4; D not certain. Deletions cut 3 bases from V and 8 bases from J, with 15 bases between. The CDR3 spans 15 residues. Germline CDR1 is KGHDR and CDR2 is SFDVKD. Here the CDR3 DNA reads TGTGCCACCAGTGATCTGACCGAAATGGGAGAAAAACTGTTTTTT. Protein product: CATSDLTEMGEKLFF.

The chain employs TRBV24-1 and TRBJ2-1, with D unclear. There are 16 residues in the CDR3. Germline V gene data show CDR1 as KGHDR and CDR2 as SFDVKD. With 3 bases removed from V and 0 bases from J, the gap between germline ends came to 11 bases. The CDR3 DNA is TGTGCCACCAGTGATACCGGTCGTTCCTCCTACAATGAGCAGTTCTTC. This gives the protein CATSDTGRSSYNEQFF.

A word on this clonotype: This may be a read error: a much more frequent sequence differs by one nucleotide. V is TRBV9 and J is TRBJ2-4; 11 bases align to TRBD2. CDR3 length: 19 amino acids. CDR1 is SGDLS and CDR2 is YYNGEE in the germline V gene. The CDR3: CASSPGTSGNKVAKNSQYF. The CDR3 DNA reads as TGTGCCAGCAGCCCCGGGACTAGCGGAAACAAGGTAGCCAAAAACAGTCAGTACTTC.

This chain connects TRBV2 to TRBJ2-1; the match to TRBD2 covers 10 bases. V dropped 5 bases and J dropped 8; count of bases not matched to a gene: 6. The CDR3 loop spans 14 amino acids. The germline V gene encodes CDR1 SNHLY and CDR2 FYNNEI. The CDR3 here is CASSFLAGVDEQFF. Written as DNA, the CDR3 is TGTGCCAGCAGTTTCCTAGCGGGAGTGGATGAGCAGTTCTTC.

The chain joins TRBV13 to TRBJ2-1, with 8 bases lining up with TRBD1. TRBJ2-7 matches the DNA end more closely, so the J call is doubtful. The CDR3 is 16 amino acids. Germline CDR1 and CDR2: PRHDT and FYEKMQ (reference sequence). As DNA, the CDR3 is TGTGCCAGCAGCAATAACAGGGGGAGCTCCTACAATGAGCAGTACTTC. Its protein is CASSNNRGSSYNEQYF.

Regarding this clonotype: The germline gene is not matched at one end of the junction; a read error may be the cause. The rearrangement links TRBV25-1 to TRBJ2-7; possibly TRBD1 or TRBD2 for D (5 bases each). Germline-derived CDR1 and CDR2 are MGHDK and SYGVNS. There are 17 residues in the CDR3. CDR3: CAGSVEGWGTSSYEQYF. CDR3 DNA: TGTGCCGGCAGTGTTGAAGGATGGGGGACCTCCAGCTACGAGCAGTACTTC.

This chain uses TRBV4-1 with TRBJ1-1; 7 positions agree with TRBD1. From germline, CDR1 is MGHRA and CDR2 YSYEKL. V lost 1 base, J lost 5 bases, and 13 bases stayed unmatched. CDR3 length equals 17 residues. Written as DNA, the CDR3 is TGCGCCAGCAGCCAAGGCTACCAGGGGGTTAGGAGGACTGAAGCTTTCTTT. Protein product: CASSQGYQGVRRTEAFF.

In its sample, this clonotype was seen a few times. The rearrangement uses TRBV28 and TRBJ1-4; 8 positions match TRBD1. The trim removed 2 bases at V and 6 bases at J, leaving 5 bases unmatched. The CDR3 is made up of 15 amino acids. The germline gives CDR1 MDHEN, CDR2 SYDVKM. CDR3 protein: CASSLTGQGDEKLFF. Written as DNA, the CDR3 is TGTGCCAGCAGTTTAACCGGACAGGGAGATGAAAAACTGTTTTTT.

The rearrangement links TRBV20-1 to TRBJ2-4; 10 bases line up with TRBD1. From germline, CDR1 is DFQATT and CDR2 SNEGSKA (reference sequence). CDR3 length equals 17 residues. The V and J ends lost 5 bases and 1 base, in that order; junction bases with no gene match: 11. Here the CDR3 reads CSASLGTGERAKNIQYF. The CDR3 DNA is TGCAGTGCTTCCCTCGGGACAGGGGAGAGGGCCAAAAACATTCAGTACTTC.

The chain links TRBV21-1 to TRBJ1-5; TRBD1, the table's D call, was not compared with the DNA. TRBV21-1 is a listed pseudogene. The CDR3 is 17 residues long. The CDR3 nucleotides are TGTGCCAACCCGTCGGATTTGAACAGGGATAGCAATCAGCCCCAGCATTTT. This translates into CANPSDLNRDSNQPQHF.

The chain employs TRBV12-3 or TRBV12-4 and TRBJ2-1; 7 positions agree with TRBD1. Trimming took 6 bases from V and 9 from J; bases not matched to a gene: 8. This CDR3 region has 13 residues. The CDR3 here is CASRRDRVREQFF. The DNA for the CDR3 is TGTGCCAGCAGAAGAGACAGGGTGCGTGAGCAGTTCTTC.

This chain uses TRBV27 with TRBJ1-2, with D unresolved. Between the trimmed V and J ends, which lost 8 bases and 3 bases, there was a span of 10 bases. Germline-derived CDR1 and CDR2 are MNHEY and SMNVEV (reference sequence). This CDR3 is 12 amino acids long. CDR3 amino acids: CASRSADYGYTF. DNA of the CDR3: TGTGCCAGCCGGAGTGCCGACTATGGCTACACCTTC.

In this sample, this clonotype turned up a few times. The V and J genes are TRBV20-1 and TRBJ2-3; perhaps TRBD1 as D (6 bases). CDR3 length: 14 residues. The ends were cut back, 3 bases at V and 1 base at J, with 11 bases in the middle. The germline V gene encodes CDR1 DFQATT and CDR2 SNEGSKA (reference sequence). The CDR3 sequence: CSASEAGGTDTQYF. DNA for the CDR3: TGCAGTGCTAGCGAGGCAGGGGGCACAGATACGCAGTATTTT.

This clonotype has only a few counts. CDR3 sequence (DNA): TGTGCCACCAGCAGAGGGGGGGGGCTTAACGACGAGCAGTACTTC. Residues: CATSRGGGLNDEQYF. This rearrangement joins TRBV15 to TRBJ2-4, with D possibly being TRBD2 (7 bases). The J call may be incorrect, as the DNA end agrees better with TRBJ2-7. CDR3 length equals 15 residues. Germline CDR1 and CDR2: LNHNV and YYDKDF (reference sequence).

The CDR3 region is CASSKKTATPYEQYF. CDR3 coding DNA: TGTGCCAGCAGCAAAAAGACAGCTACTCCCTACGAGCAGTACTTC. The rearrangement uses TRBV7-9 and TRBJ2-7; D is perhaps TRBD1 (5 bases). The CDR3 is made up of 15 amino acids. V was pared by 5 bases and J by 2 bases, with 16 bases between. Germline V gives CDR1 SEHNR, CDR2 FQNEAQ (reference sequence).